This record looks at one T cell receptor beta chain sequence and its context. This entry comes from a study of blood T cell repertoires in COVID-19. Sequencing was performed with immunoSEQ multiplex PCR; in TCRdb, only in-frame clones are kept and a portion is missing. There are 50,000 or so clones in the sample; 81% occur only once, and over 4% lies in the top ten. Trimming cost V 7 bases and J 2 bases, with 13 bases left between them. CDR1 is SGHAT and CDR2 is FQNNGV in the germline V gene. The CDR3 covers 14 residues. This chain uses TRBV11-2 with TRBJ2-3, with D perhaps TRBD1 (5 bases). The TCR was taken from a woman aged 60-70 years with acute or convalescent COVID-19. The specimen sequenced was peripheral blood. The CDR3 is CASTRGQFTDTQYF. Written as DNA, the CDR3 is TGTGCCAGCACCCGAGGACAATTCACAGATACGCAGTATTTT.